This T cell receptor beta chain emerged from a study of blood T cell repertoires in COVID-19. This CDR3 is 14 amino acids long. In germline, CDR1 is SGHRS, CDR2 YFSETQ. With 3 bases removed from V and 8 bases from J, the gap between germline ends came to 15 bases. Sequenced by immunoSEQ multiplex PCR; TCRdb stores in-frame clones only, minus some. In the table there are 150,000 to 200,000 clones, around 73% of which are singletons. The origin of this receptor is a woman between 50 and 59 years old who had recovered from COVID-19. Sequenced input: PBMCs or T cells enriched from blood (not recorded which). The chain carries TRBV5-1 and TRBJ2-1; D not certain. The CDR3 region has the DNA TGCGCCAGCAGCTCTCCTCCAGGAATCGATGAGCAGTTCTTC. The encoded protein is CASSSPPGIDEQFF.